This T cell receptor (beta chain) appears in the sequencing data of a study of blood T cell repertoires in COVID-19. In the study overall: The samples span acute and convalescent COVID-19 from the United States, Italy and Spain. T cells, B-cell-depleted T cells, or PBMCs supplied cDNA or gDNA.

Trimming shortened V by 5 bases and J by 5 bases, and 18 bases separated the two germline ends. CDR1 is WNHNN and CDR2 is SYGVQD in the germline V gene (reference sequence). The length of the CDR3 is 16 residues. As handled by the study authors: Reference gene primer amplification yielded estimated nucleated cell counts. The data were produced by immunoSEQ multiplex PCR, yet TCRdb's version contains in-frame clones alone and is incomplete. V, J and clone size were drawn from that table, and D and trimming were deduced from the DNA. Among 40,000 to 45,000 clones, 87% were seen once, and the ten largest hold about 4%.

The genes are TRBV10-1 and TRBJ2-2; a possible D gene is TRBD1 (6 bases). The sequenced material came from peripheral blood. This receptor was identified in a man aged 55 to 70 with acute or convalescent COVID-19. CDR3 nucleotide sequence: TGCGCCAGCAGTTCCACTGCCGGGACACCTACCGGGGAGCTGTTTTTT. Its protein is CASSSTAGTPTGELFF.